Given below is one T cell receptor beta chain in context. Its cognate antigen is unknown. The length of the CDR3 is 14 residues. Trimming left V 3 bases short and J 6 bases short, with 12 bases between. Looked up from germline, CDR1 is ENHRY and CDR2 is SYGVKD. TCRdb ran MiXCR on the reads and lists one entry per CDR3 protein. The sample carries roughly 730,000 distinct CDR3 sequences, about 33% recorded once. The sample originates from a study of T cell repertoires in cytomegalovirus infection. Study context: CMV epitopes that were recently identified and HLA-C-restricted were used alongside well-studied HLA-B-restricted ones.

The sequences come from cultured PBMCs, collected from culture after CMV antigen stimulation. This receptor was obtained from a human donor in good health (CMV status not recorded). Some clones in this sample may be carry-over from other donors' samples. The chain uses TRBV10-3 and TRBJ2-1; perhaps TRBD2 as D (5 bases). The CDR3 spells CAISDSGPFNEQFF. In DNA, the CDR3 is TGTGCCATCAGTGACAGCGGTCCATTCAATGAGCAGTTCTTC.